Listed here are 10 T cell receptor beta chains from one sample, sequenced in a study of T cell repertoires in cytomegalovirus infection. TCRdb independently ran MiXCR on the reads; one entry per CDR3 protein. The sample has about 770,000 distinct CDR3 sequences, almost 30% seen once. These receptors are not linked to any known antigen. The sample here was cultured CD8+ T cells from PBMCs, taken from culture after CMV antigen stimulation. The receptors were sampled from a human donor in good health (CMV status not recorded). Some clones in this sample may be carry-over from other donors' samples.

The rearrangement uses TRBV4-3 and TRBJ2-1, with 8 bases matching TRBD2. V was pared by 4 bases and J by 3 bases, with 11 bases of the junction left unmatched. Germline CDR1 and CDR2: LGHNA and YSLEER. There are 17 residues in the CDR3. The CDR3 region has the DNA TGCGCCAGCAGCCCCCAGGGAGTAGCGGGGTACTACAATGAGCAGTTCTTC. Its protein is CASSPQGVAGYYNEQFF.

The sample holds a few counts of this clonotype. The chain recombines TRBV11-2 with TRBJ2-3, with D hard to call. Germline loops: CDR1 SGHAT, CDR2 FQNNGV. CDR3 size: 12 residues. V was trimmed by 4 bases and J by 5 bases, leaving 7 bases between them. The CDR3 coding sequence is TGTGCCAGCAGCTCGTGGGGAGATACGCAGTATTTT. Translating it yields CASSSWGDTQYF.

Comments on this clonotype: Given a much more abundant clone one base away, this may be a read error. This chain joins TRBV7-8 and TRBJ2-5; 7 bases are shared with TRBD2. Per the germline V gene, CDR1 is SGHVS and CDR2 is FQNEAQ. The CDR3 contains 14 residues. With V trimmed by 4 bases and J by 2 bases, 4 bases remained unmatched. CDR3 DNA sequence: TGTGCCAGCAGCTCGGAAGCGGGGCAAGAGACCCAGTACTTC. It translates to CASSSEAGQETQYF.

This clonotype was counted a few times. The V call is TRBV7-8, the J call TRBJ1-5; the match to TRBD1 covers 8 bases. There are 17 residues in the CDR3. Per the germline V gene, CDR1 is SGHVS and CDR2 is FQNEAQ. The V gene end was trimmed by 2 bases and the J gene end by 2 bases; junction bases not matched to a gene: 8. CDR3 bases: TGTGCCAGCAGCTTAAGCCCGGACAGGGCCGGCAATCAGCCCCAGCATTTT. Its translation: CASSLSPDRAGNQPQHF.

This clonotype was seen ten or more times. CDR3 sequence (DNA): TGTGCCAGCAGCCTCCAGAATCAGCCCCAGCATTTT. It is translated as CASSLQNQPQHF. The gene calls are TRBV7-9 and TRBJ1-5, with D unresolved. The CDR3 runs 12 residues. Looked up from germline, CDR1 is SEHNR and CDR2 is FQNEAQ (reference sequence). V was clipped by 5 bases and J by 4 bases, with 6 bases between them.

This chain joins TRBV6-5 and TRBJ1-1; no definite D call. The germline V and J ends were trimmed by 0 bases and 3 bases, with 11 bases remaining between them. The CDR3 loop spans 15 amino acids. CDR1 is MNHEY, CDR2 SVGAGI, per germline. CDR3 sequence (DNA): TGTGCCAGCAGTTACTCTCCGGGTTGGGACACTGAAGCTTTCTTT. Amino acid sequence: CASSYSPGWDTEAFF.

CDR3 protein: CASGWLSNYGYTF. The CDR3 nucleotides are TGTGCCAGCGGTTGGCTATCGAACTATGGCTACACCTTC. The chain uses TRBV27 and TRBJ1-2, with D uncertain. There are 13 residues in the CDR3. V lost 8 bases and J lost 2, with 12 bases in between. Looked up from germline, CDR1 is MNHEY and CDR2 is SMNVEV (reference sequence).

The chain links TRBV4-1 to TRBJ1-2, with a weak D call TRBD1 (6 bases). The CDR3 is made up of 14 amino acids. Germline CDR1 is MGHRA and CDR2 is YSYEKL. Trimming stripped 4 bases from V and 2 bases from J, with 11 bases between. CDR3 in amino acids: CASSRIGTNYGYTF. For the CDR3, the DNA is TGCGCCAGCAGCCGGATCGGGACAAACTATGGCTACACCTTC.

The chain uses TRBV9 and TRBJ2-1; no clear D gene. CDR1 is SGDLS and CDR2 is YYNGEE in the germline V gene. Trimming took 0 bases from V and 3 from J, leaving 7 bases between them. The CDR3 sequence is 14 residues long. The CDR3 protein is CASSVGNGYNEQFF. The CDR3 nucleotides are TGTGCCAGCAGCGTAGGGAATGGCTACAATGAGCAGTTCTTC.

This clonotype was counted many times. The chain has TRBV7-8 and TRBJ2-3; TRBD2 matches at 9 bases. This CDR3 spans 16 amino acids. V shed 5 bases, J shed 4 bases, and the junction held 10 bases outside the gene matches. Germline lookup yields CDR1 SGHVS and CDR2 FQNEAQ. CDR3 sequence reads: CASSAGLAGWADTQYF. In DNA, the CDR3 is TGTGCCAGCAGCGCCGGGCTAGCGGGGTGGGCAGATACGCAGTATTTT. The full variable domain, in which reference TRBV7-8 and TRBJ2-3 provide the parts outside the CDR3, is GAGVSQSPRYKVAKRGQDVALRCDPISGHVSLFWYQQALGQGPEFLTYFQNEAQLDKSGLPSDRFFAERPEGSVSTLKIQRTQQEDSAVYLCASSAGLAGWADTQYFGPGTRLTVL.